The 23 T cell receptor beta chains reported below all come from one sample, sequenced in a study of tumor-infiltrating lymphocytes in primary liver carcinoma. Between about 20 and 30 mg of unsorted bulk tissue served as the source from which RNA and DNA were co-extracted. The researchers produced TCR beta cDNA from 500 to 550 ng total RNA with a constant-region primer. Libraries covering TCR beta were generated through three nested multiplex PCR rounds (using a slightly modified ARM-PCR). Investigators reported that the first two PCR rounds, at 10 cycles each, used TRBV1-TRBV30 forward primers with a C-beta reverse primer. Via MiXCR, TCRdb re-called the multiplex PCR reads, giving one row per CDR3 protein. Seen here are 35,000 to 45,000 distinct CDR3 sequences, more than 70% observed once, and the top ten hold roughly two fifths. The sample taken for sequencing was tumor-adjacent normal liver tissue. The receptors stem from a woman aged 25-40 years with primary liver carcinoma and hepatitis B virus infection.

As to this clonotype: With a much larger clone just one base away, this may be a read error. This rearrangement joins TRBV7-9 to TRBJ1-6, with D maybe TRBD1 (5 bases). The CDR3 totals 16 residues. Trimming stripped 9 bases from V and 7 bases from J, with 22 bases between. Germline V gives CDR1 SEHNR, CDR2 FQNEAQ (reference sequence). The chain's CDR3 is CARRPLGGADNSPLHF. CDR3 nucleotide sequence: TGTGCCAGGAGGCCCCTGGGTGGGGCCGACAATTCACCCCTCCACTTT.

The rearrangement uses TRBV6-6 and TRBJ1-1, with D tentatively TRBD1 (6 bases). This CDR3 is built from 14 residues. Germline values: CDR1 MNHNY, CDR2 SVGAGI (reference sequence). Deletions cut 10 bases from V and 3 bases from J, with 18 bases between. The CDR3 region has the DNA TGTGCCAACGGGGGCGGCCTCGGTGACACTGAAGCTTTCTTT. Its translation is CANGGGLGDTEAFF.

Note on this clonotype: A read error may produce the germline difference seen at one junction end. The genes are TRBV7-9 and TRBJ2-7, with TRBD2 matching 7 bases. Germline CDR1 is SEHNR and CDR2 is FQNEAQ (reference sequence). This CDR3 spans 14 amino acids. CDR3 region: CAGNSGGLSYDQYF. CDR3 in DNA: TGTGCCGGCAACTCGGGAGGCCTCTCCTACGACCAGTACTTC.

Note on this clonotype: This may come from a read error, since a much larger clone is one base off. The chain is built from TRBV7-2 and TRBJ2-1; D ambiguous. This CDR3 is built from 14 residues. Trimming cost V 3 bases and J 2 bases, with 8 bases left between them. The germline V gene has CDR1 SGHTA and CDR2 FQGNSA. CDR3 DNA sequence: TGTGCCAGCAGCTTTTCGGAAGCCTACAATGAGCAGTTCTTC. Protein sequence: CASSFSEAYNEQFF.

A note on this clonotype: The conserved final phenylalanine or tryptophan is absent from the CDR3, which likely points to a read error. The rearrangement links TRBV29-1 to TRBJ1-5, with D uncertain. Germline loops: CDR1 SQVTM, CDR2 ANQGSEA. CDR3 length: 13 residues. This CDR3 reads CSVARDTNKPQHL. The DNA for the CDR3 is TGCAGCGTCGCTCGAGACACCAATAAGCCCCAGCATTTA.

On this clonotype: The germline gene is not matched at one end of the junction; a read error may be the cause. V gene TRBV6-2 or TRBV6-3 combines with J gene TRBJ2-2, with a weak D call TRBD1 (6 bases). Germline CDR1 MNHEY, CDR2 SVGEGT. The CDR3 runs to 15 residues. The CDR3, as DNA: TGTGCCACCTCGGCGACAGGTAAAAACACCCGGGAGCTGTTTTTT. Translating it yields CATSATGKNTRELFF.

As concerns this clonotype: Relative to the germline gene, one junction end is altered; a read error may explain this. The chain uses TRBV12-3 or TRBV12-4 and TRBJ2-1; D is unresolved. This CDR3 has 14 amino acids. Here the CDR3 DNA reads TGTGCCAGCAGTTTGGCGTTTCCCTACATTGAGCAGTTCTTC. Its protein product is CASSLAFPYIEQFF.

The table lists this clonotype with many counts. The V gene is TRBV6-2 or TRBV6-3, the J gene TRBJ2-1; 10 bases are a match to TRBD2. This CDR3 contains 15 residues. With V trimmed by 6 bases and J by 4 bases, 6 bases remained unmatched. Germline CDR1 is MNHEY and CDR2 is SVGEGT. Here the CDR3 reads CASSRGTSEYNEQFF. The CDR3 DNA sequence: TGTGCCAGCAGCCGAGGGACTAGCGAGTACAATGAGCAGTTCTTC.

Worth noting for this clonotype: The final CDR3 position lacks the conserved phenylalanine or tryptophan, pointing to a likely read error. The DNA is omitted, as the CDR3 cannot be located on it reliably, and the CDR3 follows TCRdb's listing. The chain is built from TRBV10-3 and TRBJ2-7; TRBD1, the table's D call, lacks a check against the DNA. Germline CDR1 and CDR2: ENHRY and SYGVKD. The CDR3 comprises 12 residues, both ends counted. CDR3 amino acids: CASRDSKYGQYL.

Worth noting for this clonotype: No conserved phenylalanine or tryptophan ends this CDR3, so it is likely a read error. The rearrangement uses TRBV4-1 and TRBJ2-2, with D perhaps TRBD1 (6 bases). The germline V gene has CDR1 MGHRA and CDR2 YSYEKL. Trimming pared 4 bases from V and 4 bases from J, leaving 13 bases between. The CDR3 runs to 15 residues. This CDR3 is CASSRTRGSTGELFS. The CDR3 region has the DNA TGCGCCAGCAGCCGTACGAGGGGGAGCACCGGGGAGCTGTTTTCT.

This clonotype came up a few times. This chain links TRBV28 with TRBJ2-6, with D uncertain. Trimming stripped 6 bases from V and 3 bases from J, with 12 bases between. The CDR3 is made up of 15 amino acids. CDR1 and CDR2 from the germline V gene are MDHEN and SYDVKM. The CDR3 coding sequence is TGTGCCAGCAGCCCCTACGAATATGGGGCCAACGTCCTGACTTTC. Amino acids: CASSPYEYGANVLTF.

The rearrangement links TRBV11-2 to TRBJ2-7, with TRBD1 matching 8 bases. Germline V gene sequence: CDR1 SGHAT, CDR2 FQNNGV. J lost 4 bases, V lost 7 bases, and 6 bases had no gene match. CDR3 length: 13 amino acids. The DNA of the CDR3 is TGTGCCAGCATGGGGGACAGGATATACGAGCAGTACTTC. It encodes CASMGDRIYEQYF.

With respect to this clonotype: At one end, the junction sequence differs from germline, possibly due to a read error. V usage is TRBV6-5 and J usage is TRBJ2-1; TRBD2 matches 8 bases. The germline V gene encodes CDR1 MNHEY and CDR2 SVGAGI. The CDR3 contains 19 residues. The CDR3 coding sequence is TGTGACAGCAGTTACTCGGGCGACGGGACTAGAGCAGTGTACAATGAGCAGTTCTTC. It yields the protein CDSSYSGDGTRAVYNEQFF.

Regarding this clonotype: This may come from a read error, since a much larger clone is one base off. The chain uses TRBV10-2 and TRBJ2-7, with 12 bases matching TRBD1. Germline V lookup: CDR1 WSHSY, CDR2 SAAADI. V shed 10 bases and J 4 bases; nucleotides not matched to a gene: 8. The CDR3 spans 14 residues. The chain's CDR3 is CANAGTGGVYEQYF. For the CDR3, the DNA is TGCGCCAATGCCGGGACAGGGGGCGTTTACGAGCAGTACTTC.

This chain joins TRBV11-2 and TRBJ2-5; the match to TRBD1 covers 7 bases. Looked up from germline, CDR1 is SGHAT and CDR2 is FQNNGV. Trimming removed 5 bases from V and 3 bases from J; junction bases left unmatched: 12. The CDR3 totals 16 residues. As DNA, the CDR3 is TGTGCCAGCAGCACAAGAAGAGGGGGCGCCGAAGAGACCCAGTACTTC. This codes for CASSTRRGGAEETQYF.

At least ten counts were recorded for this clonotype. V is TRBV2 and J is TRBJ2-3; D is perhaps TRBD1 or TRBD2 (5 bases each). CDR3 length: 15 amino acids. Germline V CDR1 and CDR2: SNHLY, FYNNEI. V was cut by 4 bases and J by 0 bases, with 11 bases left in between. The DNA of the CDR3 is TGTGCCAGCAGTGGAGGGACGGCTAGCACAGATACGCAGTATTTT. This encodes CASSGGTASTDTQYF.

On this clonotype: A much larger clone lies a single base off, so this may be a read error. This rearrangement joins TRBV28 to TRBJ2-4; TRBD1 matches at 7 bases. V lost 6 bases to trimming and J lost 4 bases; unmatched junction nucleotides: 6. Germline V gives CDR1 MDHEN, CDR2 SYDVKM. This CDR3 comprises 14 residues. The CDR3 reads CASSIGQAKNIQYF. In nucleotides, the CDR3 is TGTGCCAGCAGCATAGGACAGGCAAAAAACATTCAGTACTTC.

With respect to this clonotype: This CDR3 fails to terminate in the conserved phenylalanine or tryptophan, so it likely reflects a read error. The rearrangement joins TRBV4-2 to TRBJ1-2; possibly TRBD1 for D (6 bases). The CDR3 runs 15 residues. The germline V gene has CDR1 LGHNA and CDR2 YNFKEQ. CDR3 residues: CASSPRTESNYGYTL. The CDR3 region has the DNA TGCGCCAGCAGCCCGAGGACAGAATCTAACTATGGCTACACCCTC.

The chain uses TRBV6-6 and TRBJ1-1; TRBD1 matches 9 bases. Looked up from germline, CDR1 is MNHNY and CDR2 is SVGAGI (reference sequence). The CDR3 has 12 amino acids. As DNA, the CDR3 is TGTGGCAGTAGCCCGCCGGGACAGGGAGCTTTCTTT. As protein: CGSSPPGQGAFF.

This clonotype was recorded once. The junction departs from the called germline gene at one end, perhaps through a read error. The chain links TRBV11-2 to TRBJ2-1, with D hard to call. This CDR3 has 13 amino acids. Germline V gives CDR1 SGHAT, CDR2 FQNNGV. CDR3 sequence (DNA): TGTGTCTGCAGCTTAGGCTCCTACAATGAGCAGCTCTTC. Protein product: CVCSLGSYNEQLF.

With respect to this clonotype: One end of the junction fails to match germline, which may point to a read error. The CDR3 DNA follows: TGTGCCAGTAGCAAGGGGGCCTACGAGCACTACTTC. Protein product: CASSKGAYEHYF. The chain links TRBV2 to TRBJ2-7; TRBD1 agrees at 7 bases. The CDR3 totals 12 residues. The germline CDR1 and CDR2 sequences are SNHLY and FYNNEI.

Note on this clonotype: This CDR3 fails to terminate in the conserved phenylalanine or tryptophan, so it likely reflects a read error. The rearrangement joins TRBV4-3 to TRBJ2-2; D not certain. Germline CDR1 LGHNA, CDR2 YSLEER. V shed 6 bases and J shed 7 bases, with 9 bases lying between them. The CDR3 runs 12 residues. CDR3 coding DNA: TGCGCCAGCAGACTTGACATCGGGGAGCTGTTTTCT. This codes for CASRLDIGELFS.

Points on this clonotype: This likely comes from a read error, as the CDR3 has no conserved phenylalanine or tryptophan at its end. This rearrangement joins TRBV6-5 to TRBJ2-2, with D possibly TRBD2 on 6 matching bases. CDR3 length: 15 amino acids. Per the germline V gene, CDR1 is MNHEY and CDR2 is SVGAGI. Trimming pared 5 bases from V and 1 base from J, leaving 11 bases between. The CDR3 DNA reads TGTGCCAGCAGTCTCCTGGGACTGAACACCGGGGAGCTGTTTTAT. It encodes CASSLLGLNTGELFY.